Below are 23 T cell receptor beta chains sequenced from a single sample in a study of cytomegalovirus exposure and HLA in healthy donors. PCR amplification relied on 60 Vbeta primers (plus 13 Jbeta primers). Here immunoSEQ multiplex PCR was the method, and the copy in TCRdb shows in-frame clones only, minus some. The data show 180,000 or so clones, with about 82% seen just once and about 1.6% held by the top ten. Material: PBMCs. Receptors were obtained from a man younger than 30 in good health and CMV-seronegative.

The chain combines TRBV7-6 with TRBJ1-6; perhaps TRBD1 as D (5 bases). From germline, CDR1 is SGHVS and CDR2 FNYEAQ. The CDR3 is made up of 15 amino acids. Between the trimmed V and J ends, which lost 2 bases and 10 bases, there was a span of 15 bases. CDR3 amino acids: CASSLTPAQGSPLHF. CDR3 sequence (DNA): TGTGCCAGCAGCTTAACACCCGCCCAGGGATCACCCCTCCACTTT.

CDR3 in amino acids: CASSDRESLDTQYF. DNA of the CDR3: TGTGCCAGCAGCGACAGGGAGTCATTAGATACGCAGTATTTT. The chain recombines TRBV6-1 with TRBJ2-3, with TRBD1 identical over 7 bases. Germline CDR1 reads MNHNS; CDR2 reads SASEGT. V gave up 6 bases and J gave up 5 bases; unmatched junction bases: 8. CDR3 length equals 14 residues.

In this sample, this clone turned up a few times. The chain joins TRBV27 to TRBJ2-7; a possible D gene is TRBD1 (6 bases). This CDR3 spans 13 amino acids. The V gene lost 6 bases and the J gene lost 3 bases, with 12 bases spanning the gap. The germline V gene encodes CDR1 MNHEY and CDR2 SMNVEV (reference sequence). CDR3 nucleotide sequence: TGTGCCAGCAGGAGGACAGACAACTACGAGCAGTACTTC. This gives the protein CASRRTDNYEQYF.

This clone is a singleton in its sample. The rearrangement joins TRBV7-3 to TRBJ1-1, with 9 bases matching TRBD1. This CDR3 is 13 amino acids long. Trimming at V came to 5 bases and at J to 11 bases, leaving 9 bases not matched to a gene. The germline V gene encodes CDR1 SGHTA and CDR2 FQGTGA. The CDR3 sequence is CASSPGQGGSAFF. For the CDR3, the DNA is TGTGCCAGCAGCCCGGGACAGGGTGGTTCGGCTTTCTTT.

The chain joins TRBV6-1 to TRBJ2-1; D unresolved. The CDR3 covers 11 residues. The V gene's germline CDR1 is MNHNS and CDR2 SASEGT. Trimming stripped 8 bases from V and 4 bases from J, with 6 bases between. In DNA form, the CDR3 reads TGTGCCAGCGTACTTTACAATGAGCAGTTCTTC. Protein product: CASVLYNEQFF.

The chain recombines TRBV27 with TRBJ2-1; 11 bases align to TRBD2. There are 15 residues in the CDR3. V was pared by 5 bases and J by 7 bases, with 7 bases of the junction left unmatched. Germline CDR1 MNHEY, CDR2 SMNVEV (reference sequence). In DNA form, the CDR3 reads TGTGCCAGCAGTCTTAGCGGGAGGGTTAGTAATGAGCAGTTCTTC. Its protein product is CASSLSGRVSNEQFF.

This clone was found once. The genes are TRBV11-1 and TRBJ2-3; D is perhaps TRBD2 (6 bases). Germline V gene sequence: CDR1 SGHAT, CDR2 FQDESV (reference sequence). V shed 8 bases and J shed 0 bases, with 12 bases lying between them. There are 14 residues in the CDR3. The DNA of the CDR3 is TGTGCCAGCCTTAAGGGAGGAAGCACAGATACGCAGTATTTT. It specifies CASLKGGSTDTQYF.

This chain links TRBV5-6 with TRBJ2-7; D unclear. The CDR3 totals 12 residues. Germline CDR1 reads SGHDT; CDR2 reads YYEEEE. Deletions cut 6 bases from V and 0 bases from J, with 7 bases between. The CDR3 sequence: CASTYSSYEQYF. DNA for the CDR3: TGTGCCAGCACGTACTCCTCCTACGAGCAGTACTTC.

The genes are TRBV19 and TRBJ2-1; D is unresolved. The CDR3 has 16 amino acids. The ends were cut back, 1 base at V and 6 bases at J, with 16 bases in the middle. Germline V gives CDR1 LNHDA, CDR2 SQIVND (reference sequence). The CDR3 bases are TGTGCCAGTAGTATAGCTTCTCCCCTCCTCCCCAATGAGCAGTTCTTC. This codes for CASSIASPLLPNEQFF.

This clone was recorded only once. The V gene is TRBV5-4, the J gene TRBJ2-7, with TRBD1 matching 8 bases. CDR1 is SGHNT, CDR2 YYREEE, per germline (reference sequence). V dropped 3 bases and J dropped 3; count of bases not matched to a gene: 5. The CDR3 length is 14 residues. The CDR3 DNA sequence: TGTGCCAGCAGCTCACGACAGGGGAACTACGAGCAGTACTTC. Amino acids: CASSSRQGNYEQYF.

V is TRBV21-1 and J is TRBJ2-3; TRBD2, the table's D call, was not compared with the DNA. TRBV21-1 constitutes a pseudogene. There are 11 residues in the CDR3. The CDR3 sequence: CASSPRYTQYF. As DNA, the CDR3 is TGTGCCAGCAGCCCGAGGTATACGCAGTATTTT.

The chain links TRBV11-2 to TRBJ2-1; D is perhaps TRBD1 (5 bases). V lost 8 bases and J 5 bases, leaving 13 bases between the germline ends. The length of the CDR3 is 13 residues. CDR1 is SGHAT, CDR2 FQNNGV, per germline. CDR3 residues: CASGALVNNEQFF. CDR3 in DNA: TGTGCCAGCGGGGCCTTAGTTAACAATGAGCAGTTCTTC.

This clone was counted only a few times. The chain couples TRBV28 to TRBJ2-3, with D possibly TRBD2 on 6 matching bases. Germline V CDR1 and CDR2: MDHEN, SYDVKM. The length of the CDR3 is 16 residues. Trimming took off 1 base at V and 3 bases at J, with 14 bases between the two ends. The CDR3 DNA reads TGTGCCAGCAGTTTATCTGGGGCAGGGACTACAGATACGCAGTATTTT. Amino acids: CASSLSGAGTTDTQYF.

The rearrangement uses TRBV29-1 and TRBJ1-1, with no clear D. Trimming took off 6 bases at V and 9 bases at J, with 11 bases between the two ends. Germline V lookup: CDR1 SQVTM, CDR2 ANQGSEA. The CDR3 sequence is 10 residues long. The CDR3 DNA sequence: TGCAGCGTCGCCCTACTACAAGCTTTCTTT. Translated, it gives CSVALLQAFF.

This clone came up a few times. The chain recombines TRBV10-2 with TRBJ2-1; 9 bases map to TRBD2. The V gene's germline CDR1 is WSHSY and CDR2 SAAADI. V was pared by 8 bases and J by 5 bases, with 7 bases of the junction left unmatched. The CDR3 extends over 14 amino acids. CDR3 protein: CASRSSGKHNEQFF. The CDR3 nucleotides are TGCGCCAGCCGGTCTAGCGGGAAACACAATGAGCAGTTCTTC.

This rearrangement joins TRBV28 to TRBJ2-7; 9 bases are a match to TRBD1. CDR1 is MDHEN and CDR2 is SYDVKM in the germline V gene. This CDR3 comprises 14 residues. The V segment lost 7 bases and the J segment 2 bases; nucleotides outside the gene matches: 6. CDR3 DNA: TGTGCCAGCATAGAGGACAGGGGAACCTACGAGCAGTACTTC. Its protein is CASIEDRGTYEQYF.

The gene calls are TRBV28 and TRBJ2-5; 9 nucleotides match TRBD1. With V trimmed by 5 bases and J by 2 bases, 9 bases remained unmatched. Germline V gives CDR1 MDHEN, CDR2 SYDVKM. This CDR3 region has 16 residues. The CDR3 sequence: CASSLRTGVLQETQYF. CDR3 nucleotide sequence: TGTGCCAGCAGTCTGCGGACAGGGGTGCTACAAGAGACCCAGTACTTC.

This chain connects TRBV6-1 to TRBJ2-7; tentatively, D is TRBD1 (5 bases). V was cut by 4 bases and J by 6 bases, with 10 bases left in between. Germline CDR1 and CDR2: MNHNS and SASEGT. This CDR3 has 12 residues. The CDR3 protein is CASSASRAEQYF. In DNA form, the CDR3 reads TGTGCCAGCAGTGCATCCAGGGCCGAGCAGTACTTC.

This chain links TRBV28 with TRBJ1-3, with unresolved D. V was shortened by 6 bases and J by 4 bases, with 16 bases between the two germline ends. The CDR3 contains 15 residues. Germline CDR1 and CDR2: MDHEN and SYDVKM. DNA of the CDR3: TGTGCCAGCAGCTCCCAAACCTTAGCCGGAAACACCATATATTTT. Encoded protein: CASSSQTLAGNTIYF.

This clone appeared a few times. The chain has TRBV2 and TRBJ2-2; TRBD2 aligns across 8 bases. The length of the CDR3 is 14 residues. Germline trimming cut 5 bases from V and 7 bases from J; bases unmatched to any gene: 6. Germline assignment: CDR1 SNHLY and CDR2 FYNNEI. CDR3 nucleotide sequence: TGTGCCAGCAGTTCTGAGCGGGAGTACGGGGAGCTGTTTTTT. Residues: CASSSEREYGELFF.

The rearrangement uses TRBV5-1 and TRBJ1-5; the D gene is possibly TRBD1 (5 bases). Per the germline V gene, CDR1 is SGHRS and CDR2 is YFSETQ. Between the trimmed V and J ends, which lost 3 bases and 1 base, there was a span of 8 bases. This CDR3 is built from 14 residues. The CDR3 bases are TGCGCCAGCAGCTGGGGGGACAGCAATCAGCCCCAGCATTTT. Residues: CASSWGDSNQPQHF.

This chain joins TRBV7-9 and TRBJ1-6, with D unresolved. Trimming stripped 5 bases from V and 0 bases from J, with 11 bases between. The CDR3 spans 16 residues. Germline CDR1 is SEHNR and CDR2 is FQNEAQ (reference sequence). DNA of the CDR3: TGTGCCAGCAGCGGACCGGGGATCTCCTATAATTCACCCCTCCACTTT. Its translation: CASSGPGISYNSPLHF.

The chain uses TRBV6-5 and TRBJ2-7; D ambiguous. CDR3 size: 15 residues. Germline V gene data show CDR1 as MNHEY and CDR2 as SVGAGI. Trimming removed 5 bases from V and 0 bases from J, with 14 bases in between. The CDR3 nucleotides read TGTGCCAGCAGTCCCGTGGAGCGAAGCTCCTACGAGCAGTACTTC. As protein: CASSPVERSSYEQYF.